A selection of T cell receptor beta chains follows, all from one sample in a study of lymphopenia after photon versus proton radiotherapy. The method was immunoSEQ multiplex PCR; TCRdb's version includes in-frame clones alone and lacks a portion of them. Of tens of thousands of clones listed, about 84% were seen once; the top ten hold around 2.9%. This material consisted of peripheral blood, taken from a patient treated with photon-based radiotherapy. The origin of the receptors is a man aged 50-60 years with gastric cancer. CDR3s include the opening cysteine and the closing phenylalanine or tryptophan. A D gene is named only where the DNA matches it firmly. Clone sizes are given selectively: once, few, many, or a class where the clone is expanded.

V gene,J gene,D gene,clone size,CDR3 DNA,CDR3 protein
TRBV7-6,TRBJ2-3,-,-,TGTGCCAGCAGCTTAGGGCAGGGGACGACAGATACGCAGTATTTT,CASSLGQGTTDTQYF
TRBV7-2,TRBJ2-1,TRBD2,-,TGTGCCAGCAGCTCCGTAGGGACTAGTTTTCGCAATGAGCAGTTCTTC,CASSSVGTSFRNEQFF
TRBV4-1,TRBJ2-1,TRBD2,-,TGCGCCAGCAGCCAACCACTAGCGCATAAAGGTGATGAGCAGTTCTTC,CASSQPLAHKGDEQFF
TRBV30,TRBJ2-2,TRBD2,-,TGTGCCTGTTATTCTAGCGGGGACGGGGAGCTGTTTTTT,CACYSSGDGELFF
TRBV5-4,TRBJ2-6,-,-,TGTGCCAGCACCAGGGACCTCCCGAGCTCTGGGGCCAACGTCCTGACTTTC,CASTRDLPSSGANVLTF
TRBV27,TRBJ1-2,TRBD1,medium-sized,TGTGCCAGCAGCAAGAACGCGGGACAGGGTTGGACCTTC,CASSKNAGQGWTF
TRBV7-2,TRBJ2-3,-,once,TGTGCCAGCAGTCACCGGGACCCCTTGACGGATACGCAGTATTTT,CASSHRDPLTDTQYF
TRBV5-6,TRBJ2-1,TRBD2,-,TGTGCCAGCAGCTTCGGACTAGCGGAAACCTACAATGAGCAGTTCTTC,CASSFGLAETYNEQFF
TRBV11-2,TRBJ2-2,-,-,TGTGCCAGCAGCTCTTGGAGCACCGGGGAGCTGTTTTTT,CASSSWSTGELFF
TRBV10-3,TRBJ1-2,-,-,TGTGCCATCAGTGGCATTGACAGTTATGGCTACACCTTC,CAISGIDSYGYTF
TRBV6-5,TRBJ2-7,TRBD2,-,TGTGCCAGCAGTTACTCGTGGAGGGACTACACCTACGAGCAGTACTTC,CASSYSWRDYTYEQYF
TRBV15,TRBJ2-7,-,-,TGTGCCACCAGCAGAGATGCCCTCTACGAGCAGTACTTC,CATSRDALYEQYF
TRBV5-4,TRBJ2-2,TRBD2,-,TGTGCCAGCAGCTTGATGTCGGGAGGGCCCGGGGAGCTGTTTTTT,CASSLMSGGPGELFF
TRBV25-1,TRBJ2-3,TRBD2,-,TGTGCCAGCAGTGACCAGGATAGCGGGATCACAGATACGCAGTATTTT,CASSDQDSGITDTQYF
TRBV7-9,TRBJ2-7,-,-,TGTGCCAGCAGCTTCATTTCTATTCGACACGCGGTCTCCTACGAGCAGTACTTC,CASSFISIRHAVSYEQYF
TRBV19,TRBJ2-7,-,-,TGTGCCAGTAGAAACAGGGCTACCTACGAGCAGTACTTC,CASRNRATYEQYF
TRBV11-2,TRBJ2-7,TRBD1,once,TGTGCCAGCCACCCGGGACAGGGGGTCTACGAGCAGTACTTC,CASHPGQGVYEQYF
TRBV5-4,TRBJ1-2,TRBD1,-,TGTGCCAGCAGCTTGGGCCGACAGGGGGCGGACTATGGCTACACCTTC,CASSLGRQGADYGYTF
TRBV5-1,TRBJ2-3,-,-,TGCGCCAGCAGCTCTTCCGGACTTGACACAGATACGCAGTATTTT,CASSSSGLDTDTQYF
TRBV28,TRBJ2-7,TRBD1,-,TGTGCCAGCAGAAGACAGGGGTCCTACGAGCAGTACTTC,CASRRQGSYEQYF
TRBV4-1,TRBJ2-1,-,-,TGCGCCAGCAGGAGCGATAGGGGGGGGAGCTCCTACAATGAGCAGTTCTTC,CASRSDRGGSSYNEQFF
TRBV11-2,TRBJ2-2,-,-,TGTGCCAGCAGCTTAGGGACCGCGAACACCGGGGAGCTGTTTTTT,CASSLGTANTGELFF
TRBV15,TRBJ2-1,-,-,TGTGCCACCAGCAGAGGGGACCCAGGTGTGAATGAGCAGTTCTTC,CATSRGDPGVNEQFF
TRBV11-2,TRBJ2-7,-,-,TGTGCCAGCAGTACCCCTCTGCGGGGGCAATACGAGCAGTACTTC,CASSTPLRGQYEQYF
TRBV10-3,TRBJ2-5,-,-,TGTGCCATCAGTTCGGGGACGGAAGAGACCCAGTACTTC,CAISSGTEETQYF
TRBV4-1,TRBJ2-7,-,-,TGCGCCAGCAGCCAAACTAGGGGGAAGTTCCCCTACGAGCAGTACTTC,CASSQTRGKFPYEQYF
TRBV12-5,TRBJ2-7,-,-,TGTGCTAGTGGTTTGCGACGGACCCTGATGGGCGAGCAGTACTTC,CASGLRRTLMGEQYF
TRBV4-1,TRBJ2-5,TRBD2,-,TGCGCCAGCAGCCAAGGTCGGACTAGCGGGAGCCTAGAGACCCAGTACTTC,CASSQGRTSGSLETQYF
TRBV18,TRBJ1-1,TRBD1,-,TGTGCCAGCTCACCGCCCTGGGGGACAGGGGGCACTGAAGCTTTCTTT,CASSPPWGTGGTEAFF
TRBV27,TRBJ2-7,-,-,TGTGCCAGCAGTTTTAGGGGTTACGAGCAGTACTTC,CASSFRGYEQYF
TRBV15,TRBJ2-7,-,-,TGTGCCACCAGCAGAGATTCGCAGGAGCAGTACTTC,CATSRDSQEQYF
TRBV19,TRBJ2-7,TRBD1,-,TGTGCCAGTAGCGGACAGGACTACGAGCAGTACTTC,CASSGQDYEQYF
TRBV5-4,TRBJ2-1,TRBD2,once,TGTGCCAGCAGCTTTTCTAGCGGGAGGGAAAATGAGCAGTTCTTC,CASSFSSGRENEQFF
TRBV28,TRBJ2-3,-,-,TGTGCCAGCAGTTTTAGTGGCTCGGATACGCAGTATTTT,CASSFSGSDTQYF
TRBV10-3,TRBJ2-7,-,-,TGTGCCATCAGTGGCCAACTCTACGAGCAGTACTTC,CAISGQLYEQYF
TRBV5-1,TRBJ2-7,-,-,TGCGCCAGCAGCCCCCAGGGTAAAGCCTACGAGCAGTACTTC,CASSPQGKAYEQYF
TRBV7-2,TRBJ2-5,-,-,TGTGCCAGCAGCTTAGTTCGGGGAGTTCAAGAGACCCAGTACTTC,CASSLVRGVQETQYF
TRBV7-8,TRBJ2-7,TRBD1,-,TGTGCCAGCAGCTCGATGACAGGGGGCATTGAGCAGTACTTC,CASSSMTGGIEQYF
TRBV11-2,TRBJ2-7,TRBD2,-,TGTGCCAGCAGCCTCGGGACTAGCGGGAGGAGGCGAGGGTACGAGCAGTACTTC,CASSLGTSGRRRGYEQYF
TRBV4-1,TRBJ2-1,TRBD2,-,TGCGCCAGCAGCCATTCCCCTACTAGCGGGAACAATGAGCAGTTCTTC,CASSHSPTSGNNEQFF
TRBV2,TRBJ1-1,-,-,TGTGCCAGCAGTGGGAAGGTTGGGAACACTGAAGCTTTCTTT,CASSGKVGNTEAFF
TRBV18,TRBJ1-3,-,-,TGTGCCAGCTCACCGGGAGGGTATGGAAACACCATATATTTT,CASSPGGYGNTIYF
TRBV5-1,TRBJ1-6,-,-,TGCGCCAGCAGCCGGGACGGGAGCAGGTCACCCCTCCACTTT,CASSRDGSRSPLHF
TRBV19,TRBJ1-3,TRBD1,-,TGTGCCAGTAGTTCCGACAGGGGGCGCGGAAGGAGAGCTGGAAACACCATATATTTT,CASSSDRGRGRRAGNTIYF
TRBV11-3,TRBJ1-1,-,-,TGTGCCAGCAGTTGGACGGAGAACACTGAAGCTTTCTTT,CASSWTENTEAFF